The entry below describes one T cell receptor (beta chain). This receptor's antigen is unknown. No base quality values were provided; no much bigger clone lies one nucleotide off. The library relied on the immunoSEQ multiplex PCR assay. TCR beta CDR3 sequencing was performed on DNA from the cultured, isolated CD4+ T cells. Per the source publication's procedure: Non-productive TCR sequences were removed and reads were trimmed to the CDR3 region, keeping CDR3s of at least 7 amino acids. The MANAFEST web app was used to identify antigen-specific clonotypes by comparing expansion in peptide wells with expansion in reference cultures. For clones to be considered positive, expansion at FDR<0.05 versus reference and all other wells, an odds ratio above 5, and a frequency above 0.1% in two replicate wells were required. Cross-reactive clonotypes were defined as significantly expanded in SARS-CoV-2 spike wells and in at least one common cold coronavirus spike condition. Levenshtein distance calculated with the stringdist R package was used to assess CDR3 similarity, and unrooted trees were constructed with ape in R 3.6.1. Here the immuneACCESS table is served through TCRdb, limited to in-frame sequences with V and J called. Missing clones are a known gap in these copies; in checked studies unresolved V genes cover under half, and the rest lacks a known reason. D and trimming were read from the DNA, whereas the V and J calls and clone size are those reported in that table. A total of some 60,000 clones appear in this sample, around 76% of them only once. The ten largest make up 2.8% of the sample.

Inclusive of the bounding cysteine and phenylalanine, the CDR3 is 14 residues long. CDR3 DNA is the only sequence kept; it has 42 bases, read in frame from the first base. The germline V gene provides CDR1 SQVTM and CDR2 ANQGSEA. V is pruned by 6 bases and J by 1 base, leaving 5 bases of the junction without a gene match. This sample is drawn from a study of vaccination effects on CD4 cells after COVID-19 (dated by TCRdb to between 2022 and 2023). The study in broad terms: Each participant got two doses of an mRNA SARS-CoV-2 vaccine, either BNT162b2 or mRNA-1273. SARS-CoV-2 spike-specific CD4+ TCR repertoires from before and after mRNA vaccination were compared in COVID-19 convalescent patients and in infection-naive vaccine recipients. Altogether, nine to ten COVID-19 convalescent patients and several SARS-CoV-2-naive healthy vaccine recipients made up the full study. In the study, cultures from other donors were sequenced using the Oncomine TCR Beta short-read assay on an Illumina iSeq 100.

The ViraFEST assay stimulated PBMC with viral peptide pools and then used TCR sequencing to identify antigen-specific CD4+ T cell clonotypes by expansion. After around 11 days of culture, CD4+ T cells were isolated with the EasySep CD4+ T cell isolation kit. The absence of prior SARS-CoV-2 infection in healthy vaccine recipients was confirmed by negative nucleocapsid antibodies before and after vaccination. About 2.1 million PBMC per well were cultured in IMDM with about 5.4% human AB serum, about 9.4 IU/ml IL-2 and gentamicin, plus 10 ug/ml peptides. On days 3 and 7, half of the culture medium was replaced with fresh IL-2-containing medium. Unless noted otherwise, every peptide stimulation condition was grown in triplicate wells. Using Ficoll-Paque Plus gradient centrifugation, PBMC were separated from whole blood and then either used fresh or cryopreserved at -140C. The overlapping peptide pools covered the spike proteins of SARS-CoV-2 and of the common cold coronaviruses HCoV-NL63, HCoV-OC43 and HCoV-229E. Genomic DNA was extracted from cultured CD4+ T cells with the QIAamp micro DNA kit.

The investigation overall reported the following: Marked clonal contraction was observed in both infection-induced and vaccine-induced clones at late post-vaccination timepoints, consistent with waning T cell responses. The study was limited by a small number of convalescent patients, and early post-infection timepoints were lacking. Among healthy vaccine recipients, nearly all vaccine-induced clones were SARS-CoV-2 mono-reactive, and just 1 of 255 was cross-reactive with common cold coronaviruses.

The clonotype was recovered from a human donor who received a COVID-19 vaccine. Sequenced here: CD4+ T cells from PBMCs cultured with HCoV-NL63 spike peptides, sampled before COVID-19 vaccination. In the paper's terms, the cell subset or site label means: HCoV-NL63 spike overlapping peptide pool stimulation. Recombination linked TRBV29-1 to TRBJ2-2; 7 bases in the junction line up with TRBD1. The bases read TGCAGCGTCCAAAGACAGGGGAACACCGGGGAGCTGTTTTTT. This sequence encodes CSVQRQGNTGELFF.